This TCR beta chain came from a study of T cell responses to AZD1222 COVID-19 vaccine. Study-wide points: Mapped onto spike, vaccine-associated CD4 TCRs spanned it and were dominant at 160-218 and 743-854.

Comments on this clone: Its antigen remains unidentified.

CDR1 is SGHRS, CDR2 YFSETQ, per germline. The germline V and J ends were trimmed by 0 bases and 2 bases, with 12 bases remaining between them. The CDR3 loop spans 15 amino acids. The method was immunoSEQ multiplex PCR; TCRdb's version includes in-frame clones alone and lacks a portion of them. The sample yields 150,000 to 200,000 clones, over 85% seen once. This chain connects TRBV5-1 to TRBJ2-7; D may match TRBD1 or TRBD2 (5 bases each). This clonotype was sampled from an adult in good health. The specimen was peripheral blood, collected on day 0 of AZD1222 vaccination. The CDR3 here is CASSLEWGSAYEQYF. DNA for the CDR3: TGCGCCAGCAGCTTGGAGTGGGGGAGTGCCTACGAGCAGTACTTC.